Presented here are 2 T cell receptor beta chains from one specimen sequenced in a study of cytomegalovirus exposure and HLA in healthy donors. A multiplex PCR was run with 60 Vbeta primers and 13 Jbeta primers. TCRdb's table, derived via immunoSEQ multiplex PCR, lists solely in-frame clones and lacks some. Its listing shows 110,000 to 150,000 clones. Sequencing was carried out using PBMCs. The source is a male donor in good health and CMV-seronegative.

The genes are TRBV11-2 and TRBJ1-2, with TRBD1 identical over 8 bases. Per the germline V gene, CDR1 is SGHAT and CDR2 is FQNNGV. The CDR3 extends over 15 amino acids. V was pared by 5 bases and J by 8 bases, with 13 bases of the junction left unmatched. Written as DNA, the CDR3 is TGTGCCAGCAGCCCCGTGGACAGGGCCAGTAGCGGCTACACCTTC. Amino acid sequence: CASSPVDRASSGYTF.

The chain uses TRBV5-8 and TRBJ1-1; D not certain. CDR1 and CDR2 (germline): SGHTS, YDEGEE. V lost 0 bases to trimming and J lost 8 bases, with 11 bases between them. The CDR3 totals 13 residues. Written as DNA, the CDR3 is TGTGCCAGCAGCTTGGTTGCAACGGGAGAAGCTTTCTTT. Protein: CASSLVATGEAFF.